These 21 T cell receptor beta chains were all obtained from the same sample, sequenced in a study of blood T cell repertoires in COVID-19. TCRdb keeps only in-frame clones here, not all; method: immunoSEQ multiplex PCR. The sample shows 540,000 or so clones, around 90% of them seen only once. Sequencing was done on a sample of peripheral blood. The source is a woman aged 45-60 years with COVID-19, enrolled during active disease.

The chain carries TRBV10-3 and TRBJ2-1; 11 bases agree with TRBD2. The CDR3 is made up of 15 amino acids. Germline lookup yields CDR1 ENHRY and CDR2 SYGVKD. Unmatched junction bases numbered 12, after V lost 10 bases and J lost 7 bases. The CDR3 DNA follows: TGTGCCACCCAGATTAGCGGGGGGGCCGATAATGAGCAGTTCTTC. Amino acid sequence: CATQISGGADNEQFF.

CDR3 sequence: CASSRGGQPQHF. The CDR3 DNA reads as TGTGCCAGCAGTCGGGGGGGGCAGCCCCAGCATTTT. The chain joins TRBV9 to TRBJ1-5; TRBD1 might be the D (5 bases). V lost 5 bases and J 7 bases, leaving 10 bases between the germline ends. Germline V gene sequence: CDR1 SGDLS, CDR2 YYNGEE. The CDR3 sequence is 12 residues long.

CDR3 sequence (DNA): TGTGCCAGCAGCGTAGGGGGCGGGGGCCCATACACCGGGGAGCTGTTTTTT. It is translated as CASSVGGGGPYTGELFF. The chain joins TRBV9 to TRBJ2-2, with D perhaps TRBD2 (7 bases). V was trimmed by 0 bases and J by 3 bases, leaving 15 bases between them. The CDR3 consists of 17 residues. CDR1 and CDR2 from the germline V gene are SGDLS and YYNGEE.

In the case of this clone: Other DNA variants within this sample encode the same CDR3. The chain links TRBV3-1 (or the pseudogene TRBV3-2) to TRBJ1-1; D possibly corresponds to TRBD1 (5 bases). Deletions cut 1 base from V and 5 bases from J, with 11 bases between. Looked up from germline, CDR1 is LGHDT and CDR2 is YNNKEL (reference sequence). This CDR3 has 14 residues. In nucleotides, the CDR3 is TGTGCCAGCAGCCAAGTTGGGCGGGGGACTGAAGCTTTCTTT. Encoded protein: CASSQVGRGTEAFF.

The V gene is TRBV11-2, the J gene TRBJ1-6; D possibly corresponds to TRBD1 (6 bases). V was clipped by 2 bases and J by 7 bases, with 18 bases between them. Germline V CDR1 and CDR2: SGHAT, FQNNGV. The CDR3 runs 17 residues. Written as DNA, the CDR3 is TGTGCCAGCAGCTTAACGATTGTGGGGGCAGGAAATTCACCCCTCCACTTT. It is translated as CASSLTIVGAGNSPLHF.

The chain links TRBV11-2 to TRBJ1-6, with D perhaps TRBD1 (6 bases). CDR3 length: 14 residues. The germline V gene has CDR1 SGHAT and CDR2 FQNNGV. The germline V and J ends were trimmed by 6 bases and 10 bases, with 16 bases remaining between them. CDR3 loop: CASSPGSGTSPLHF. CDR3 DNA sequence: TGTGCCAGCAGTCCCGGTTCCGGGACATCACCCCTCCACTTT.

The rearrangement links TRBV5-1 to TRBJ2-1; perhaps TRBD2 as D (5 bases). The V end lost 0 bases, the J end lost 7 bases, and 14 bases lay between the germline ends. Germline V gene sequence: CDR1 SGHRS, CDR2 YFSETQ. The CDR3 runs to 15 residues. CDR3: CASSLALGEGNEQFF. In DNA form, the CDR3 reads TGCGCCAGCAGCTTGGCACTCGGGGAAGGGAATGAGCAGTTCTTC. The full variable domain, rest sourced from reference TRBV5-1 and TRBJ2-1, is KAGVTQTPRYLIKTRGQQVTLSCSPISGHRSVSWYQQTPGQGLQFLFEYFSETQRNKGNFPGRFSGRQFSNSRSEMNVSTLELGDSALYLCASSLALGEGNEQFFGPGTRLTVL.

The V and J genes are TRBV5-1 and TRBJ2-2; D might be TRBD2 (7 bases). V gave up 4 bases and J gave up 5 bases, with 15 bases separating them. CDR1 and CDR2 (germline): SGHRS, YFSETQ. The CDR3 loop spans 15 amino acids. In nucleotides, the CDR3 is TGCGCCAGCAGCCCTAGGGGGGGTCAGACCGGGGAGCTGTTTTTT. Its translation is CASSPRGGQTGELFF. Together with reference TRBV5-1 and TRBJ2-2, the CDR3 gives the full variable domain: KAGVTQTPRYLIKTRGQQVTLSCSPISGHRSVSWYQQTPGQGLQFLFEYFSETQRNKGNFPGRFSGRQFSNSRSEMNVSTLELGDSALYLCASSPRGGQTGELFFGEGSRLTVL.

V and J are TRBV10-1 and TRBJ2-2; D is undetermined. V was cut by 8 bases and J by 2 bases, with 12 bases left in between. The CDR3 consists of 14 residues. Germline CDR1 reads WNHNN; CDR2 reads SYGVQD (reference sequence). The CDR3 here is CASQTSINTGELFF. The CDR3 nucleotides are TGCGCCAGCCAGACTTCTATAAACACCGGGGAGCTGTTTTTT.

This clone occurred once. The CDR3 nucleotides are TGTGCCAGCAGCCGCGACAGGGGGTCCGGGGAGCTGTTTTTT. Amino acids: CASSRDRGSGELFF. This chain uses TRBV9 with TRBJ2-2, with 9 nucleotides matching TRBD1. Trimming at V came to 4 bases and at J to 6 bases, leaving 4 bases not matched to a gene. Looked up from germline, CDR1 is SGDLS and CDR2 is YYNGEE. This CDR3 is built from 14 residues. Together with reference TRBV9 and TRBJ2-2, the CDR3 gives the full variable domain: DSGVTQTPKHLITATGQRVTLRCSPRSGDLSVYWYQQSLDQGLQFLIQYYNGEERAKGNILERFSAQQFPDLHSELNLSSLELGDSALYFCASSRDRGSGELFFGEGSRLTVL.

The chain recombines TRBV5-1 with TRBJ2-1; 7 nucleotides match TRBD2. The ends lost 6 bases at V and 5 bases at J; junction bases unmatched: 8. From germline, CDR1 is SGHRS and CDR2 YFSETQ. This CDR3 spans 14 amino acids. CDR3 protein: CASTRLASHNEQFF. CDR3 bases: TGCGCCAGCACCCGACTAGCATCCCACAATGAGCAGTTCTTC.

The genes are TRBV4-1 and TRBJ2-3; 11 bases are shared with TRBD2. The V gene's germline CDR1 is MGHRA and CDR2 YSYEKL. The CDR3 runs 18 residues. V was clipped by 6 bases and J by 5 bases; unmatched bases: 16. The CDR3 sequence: CASSQTRLAGLVGDTQYF. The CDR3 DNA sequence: TGCGCCAGCAGTCAGACCCGACTAGCGGGACTGGTGGGAGATACGCAGTATTTT.

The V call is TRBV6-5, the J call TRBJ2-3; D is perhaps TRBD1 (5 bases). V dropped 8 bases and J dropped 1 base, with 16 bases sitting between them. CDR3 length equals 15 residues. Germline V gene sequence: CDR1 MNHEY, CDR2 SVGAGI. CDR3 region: CASLSAWGRTDTQYF. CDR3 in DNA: TGTGCCAGCCTCTCCGCCTGGGGCCGCACAGATACGCAGTATTTT.

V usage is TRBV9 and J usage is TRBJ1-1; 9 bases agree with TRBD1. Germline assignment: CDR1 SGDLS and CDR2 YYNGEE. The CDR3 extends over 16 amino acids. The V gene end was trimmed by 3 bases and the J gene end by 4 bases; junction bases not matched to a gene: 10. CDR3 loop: CASSARTGEGRTEAFF. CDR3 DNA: TGTGCCAGCAGCGCCCGGACAGGGGAAGGGCGCACTGAAGCTTTCTTT.

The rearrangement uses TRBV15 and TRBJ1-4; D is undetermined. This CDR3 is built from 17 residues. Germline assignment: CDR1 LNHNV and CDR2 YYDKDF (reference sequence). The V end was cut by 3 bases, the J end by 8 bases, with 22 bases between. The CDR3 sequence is CATSSNPFPGYLEKLFF. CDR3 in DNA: TGTGCCACCAGCAGTAATCCTTTCCCGGGGTATCTAGAAAAACTGTTTTTT.

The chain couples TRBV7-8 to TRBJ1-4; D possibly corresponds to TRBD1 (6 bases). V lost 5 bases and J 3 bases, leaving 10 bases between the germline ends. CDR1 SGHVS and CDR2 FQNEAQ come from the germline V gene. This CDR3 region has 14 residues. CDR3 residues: CASSLQGSNEKLFF. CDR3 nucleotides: TGTGCCAGCAGCCTTCAGGGGTCTAATGAAAAACTGTTTTTT.

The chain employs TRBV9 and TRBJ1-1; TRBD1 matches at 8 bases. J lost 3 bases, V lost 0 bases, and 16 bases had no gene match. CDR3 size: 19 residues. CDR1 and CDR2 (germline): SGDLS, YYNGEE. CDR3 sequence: CASSVGPGGQAKLDTEAFF. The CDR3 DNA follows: TGTGCCAGCAGCGTAGGCCCCGGGGGACAGGCTAAACTAGACACTGAAGCTTTCTTT.

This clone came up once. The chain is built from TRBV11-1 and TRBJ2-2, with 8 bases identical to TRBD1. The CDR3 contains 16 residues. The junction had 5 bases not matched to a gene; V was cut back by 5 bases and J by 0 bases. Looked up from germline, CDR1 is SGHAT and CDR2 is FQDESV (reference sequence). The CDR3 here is CASSQGRGPNTGELFF. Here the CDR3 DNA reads TGTGCCAGCAGCCAAGGCAGGGGGCCGAACACCGGGGAGCTGTTTTTT. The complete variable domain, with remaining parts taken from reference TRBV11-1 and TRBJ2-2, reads EAEVAQSPRYKITEKSQAVAFWCDPISGHATLYWYRQILGQGPELLVQFQDESVVDDSQLPKDRFSAERLKGVDSTLKIQPAELGDSAMYLCASSQGRGPNTGELFFGEGSRLTVL.

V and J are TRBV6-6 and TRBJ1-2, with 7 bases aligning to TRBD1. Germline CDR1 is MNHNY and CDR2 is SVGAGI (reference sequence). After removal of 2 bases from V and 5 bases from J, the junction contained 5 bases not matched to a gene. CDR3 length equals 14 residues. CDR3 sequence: CASSYLGQSYGYTF. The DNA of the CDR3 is TGTGCCAGCAGTTACCTGGGACAGAGTTATGGCTACACCTTC.

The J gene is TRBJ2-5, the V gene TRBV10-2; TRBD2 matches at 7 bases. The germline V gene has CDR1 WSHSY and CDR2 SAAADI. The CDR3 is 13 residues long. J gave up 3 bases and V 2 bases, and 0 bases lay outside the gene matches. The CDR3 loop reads CASSEGGEETQYF. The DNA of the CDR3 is TGCGCCAGCAGTGAGGGGGGGGAAGAGACCCAGTACTTC.

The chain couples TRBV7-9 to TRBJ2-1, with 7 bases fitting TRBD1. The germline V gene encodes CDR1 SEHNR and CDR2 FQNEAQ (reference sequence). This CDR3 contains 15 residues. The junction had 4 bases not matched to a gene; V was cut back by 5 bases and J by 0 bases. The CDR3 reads CASSAYRGSYNEQFF. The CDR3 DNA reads TGTGCCAGCAGCGCTTACAGGGGCTCCTACAATGAGCAGTTCTTC.